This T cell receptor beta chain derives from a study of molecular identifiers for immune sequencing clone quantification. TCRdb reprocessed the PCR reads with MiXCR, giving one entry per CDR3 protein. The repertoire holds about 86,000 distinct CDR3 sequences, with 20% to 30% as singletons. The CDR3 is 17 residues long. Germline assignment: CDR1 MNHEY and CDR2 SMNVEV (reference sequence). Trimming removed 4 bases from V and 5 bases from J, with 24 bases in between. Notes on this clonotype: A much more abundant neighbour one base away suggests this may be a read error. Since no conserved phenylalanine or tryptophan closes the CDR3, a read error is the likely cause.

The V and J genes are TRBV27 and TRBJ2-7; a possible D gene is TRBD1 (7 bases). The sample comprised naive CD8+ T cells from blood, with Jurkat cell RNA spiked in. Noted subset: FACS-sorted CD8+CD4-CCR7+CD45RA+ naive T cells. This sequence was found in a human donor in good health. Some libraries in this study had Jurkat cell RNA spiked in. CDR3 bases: TGTGCCAGCAGTTATATGACCCCGGAGGGGGCGAACAACGAGCAGTACCTC. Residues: CASSYMTPEGANNEQYL.